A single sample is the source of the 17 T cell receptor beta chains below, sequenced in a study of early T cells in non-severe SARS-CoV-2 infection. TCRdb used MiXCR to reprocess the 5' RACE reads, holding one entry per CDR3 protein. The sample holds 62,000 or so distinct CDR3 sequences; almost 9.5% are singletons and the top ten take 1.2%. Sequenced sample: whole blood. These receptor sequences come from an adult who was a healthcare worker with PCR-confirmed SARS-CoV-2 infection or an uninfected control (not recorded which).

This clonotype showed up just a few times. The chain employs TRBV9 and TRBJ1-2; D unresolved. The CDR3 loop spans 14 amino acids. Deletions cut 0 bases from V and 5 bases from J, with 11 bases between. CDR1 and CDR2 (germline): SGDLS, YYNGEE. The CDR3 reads CASSVDSNRYGYTF. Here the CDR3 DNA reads TGTGCCAGCAGCGTAGATTCGAACCGGTATGGCTACACCTTC.

CDR3 DNA: TGCGCCAGCAGCTTGTGGGTGAGCGCGAACACCGGGGAGCTGTTTTTT. As protein: CASSLWVSANTGELFF. The chain combines TRBV5-1 with TRBJ2-2, with D hard to call. Per the germline V gene, CDR1 is SGHRS and CDR2 is YFSETQ. V was shortened by 1 base and J by 0 bases, with 10 bases between the two germline ends. The CDR3 length is 16 residues.

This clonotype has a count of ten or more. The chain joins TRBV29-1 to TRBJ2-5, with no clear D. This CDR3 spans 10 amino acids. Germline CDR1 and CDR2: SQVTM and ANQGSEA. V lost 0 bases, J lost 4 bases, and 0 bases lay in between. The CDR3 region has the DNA TGCAGCGTTGAAGAAGAGACCCAGTACTTC. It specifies CSVEEETQYF.

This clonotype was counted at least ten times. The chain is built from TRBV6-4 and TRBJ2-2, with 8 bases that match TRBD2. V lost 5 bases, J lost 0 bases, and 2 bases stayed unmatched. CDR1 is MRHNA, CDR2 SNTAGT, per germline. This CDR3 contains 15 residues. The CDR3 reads CASSKAGANTGELFF. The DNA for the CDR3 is TGTGCCAGCAGTAAAGCGGGGGCGAACACCGGGGAGCTGTTTTTT.

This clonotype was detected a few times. CDR3 bases: TGTGCCAGCAGCCCCCGGCGGGGAGGGACAGGGGATAATCAGCCCCAGCATTTT. Residues: CASSPRRGGTGDNQPQHF. V usage is TRBV11-3 and J usage is TRBJ1-5, with 10 bases matching TRBD1. Trimming cost V 5 bases and J 4 bases; bases outside gene matches: 14. Germline CDR1 and CDR2: SGHNT and YENEEA. This CDR3 has 18 residues.

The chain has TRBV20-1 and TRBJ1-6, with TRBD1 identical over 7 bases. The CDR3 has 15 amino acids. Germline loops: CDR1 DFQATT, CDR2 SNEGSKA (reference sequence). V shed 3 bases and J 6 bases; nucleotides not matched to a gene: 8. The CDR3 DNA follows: TGCAGTGCTAGCCCAACCGGGACAGCTAATTCACCCCTCCACTTT. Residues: CSASPTGTANSPLHF.

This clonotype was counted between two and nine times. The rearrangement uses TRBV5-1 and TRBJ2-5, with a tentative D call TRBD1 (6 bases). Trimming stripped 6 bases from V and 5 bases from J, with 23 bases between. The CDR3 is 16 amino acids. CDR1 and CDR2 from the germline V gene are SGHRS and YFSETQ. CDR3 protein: CASMRTGTNPSETQYF. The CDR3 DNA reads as TGCGCCAGCATGCGTACCGGGACAAACCCTTCGGAGACCCAGTACTTC.

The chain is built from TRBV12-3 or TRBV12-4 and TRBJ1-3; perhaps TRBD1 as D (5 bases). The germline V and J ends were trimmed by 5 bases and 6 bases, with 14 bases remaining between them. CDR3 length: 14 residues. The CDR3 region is CASSLTTTENTIYF. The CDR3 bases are TGTGCCAGCAGTCTAACTACGACAGAAAACACCATATATTTT.

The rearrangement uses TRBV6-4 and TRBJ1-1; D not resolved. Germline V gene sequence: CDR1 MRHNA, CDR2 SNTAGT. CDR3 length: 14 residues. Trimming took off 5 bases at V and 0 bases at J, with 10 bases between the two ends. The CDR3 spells CASSLTNMNTEAFF. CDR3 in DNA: TGTGCCAGCAGTTTGACCAATATGAACACTGAAGCTTTCTTT.

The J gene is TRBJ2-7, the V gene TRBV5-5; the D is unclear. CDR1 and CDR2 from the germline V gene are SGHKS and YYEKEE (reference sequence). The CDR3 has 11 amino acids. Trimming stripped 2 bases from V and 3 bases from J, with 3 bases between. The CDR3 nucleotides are TGTGCCAGCAGCTTCGGCTACGAGCAGTACGTC. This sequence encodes CASSFGYEQYV.

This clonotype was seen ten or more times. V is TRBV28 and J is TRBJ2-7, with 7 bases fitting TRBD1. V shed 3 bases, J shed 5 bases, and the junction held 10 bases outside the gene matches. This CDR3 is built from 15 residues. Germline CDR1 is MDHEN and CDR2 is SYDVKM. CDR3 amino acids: CASSFGNRGTDEQYV. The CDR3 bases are TGTGCCAGCAGTTTCGGGAACAGGGGTACCGACGAGCAGTACGTC.

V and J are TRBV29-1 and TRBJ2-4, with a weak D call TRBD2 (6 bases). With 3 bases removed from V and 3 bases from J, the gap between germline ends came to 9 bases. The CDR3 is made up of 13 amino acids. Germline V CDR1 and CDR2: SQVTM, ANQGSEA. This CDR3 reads CSVEAGSKNIQYF. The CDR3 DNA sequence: TGCAGCGTTGAGGCGGGAAGCAAAAACATTCAGTACTTC.

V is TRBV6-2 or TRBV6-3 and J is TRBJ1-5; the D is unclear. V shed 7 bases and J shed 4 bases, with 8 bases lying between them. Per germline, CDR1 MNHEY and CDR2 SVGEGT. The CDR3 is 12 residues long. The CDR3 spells CASTPGNQPQHF. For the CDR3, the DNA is TGTGCCAGCACCCCCGGGAATCAGCCCCAGCATTTT.

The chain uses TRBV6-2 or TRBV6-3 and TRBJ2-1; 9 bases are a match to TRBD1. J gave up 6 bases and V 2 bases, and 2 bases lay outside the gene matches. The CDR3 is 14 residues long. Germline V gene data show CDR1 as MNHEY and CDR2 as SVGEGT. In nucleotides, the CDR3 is TGTGCCAGCAGTTACCGACAGGGGGGCAATGAGCAGTTCTTC. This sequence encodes CASSYRQGGNEQFF.

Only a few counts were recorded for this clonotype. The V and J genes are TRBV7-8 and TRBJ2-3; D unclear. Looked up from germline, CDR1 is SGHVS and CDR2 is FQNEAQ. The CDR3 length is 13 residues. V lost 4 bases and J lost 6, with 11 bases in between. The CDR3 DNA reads TGTGCCAGCAGCTCTCAGGTCCCGGATACGCAGTATTTT. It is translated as CASSSQVPDTQYF.

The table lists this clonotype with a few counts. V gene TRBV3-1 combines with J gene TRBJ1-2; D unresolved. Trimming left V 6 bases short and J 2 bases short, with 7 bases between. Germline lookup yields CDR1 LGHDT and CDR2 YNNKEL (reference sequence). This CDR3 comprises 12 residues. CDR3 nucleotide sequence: TGTGCCAGCAGTCGACGGAACTATGGCTACACCTTC. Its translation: CASSRRNYGYTF.

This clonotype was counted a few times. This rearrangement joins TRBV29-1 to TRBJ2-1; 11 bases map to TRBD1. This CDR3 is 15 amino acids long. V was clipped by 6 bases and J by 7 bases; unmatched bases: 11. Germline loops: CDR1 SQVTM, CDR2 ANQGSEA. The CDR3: CSVPSGQGALNEQFF. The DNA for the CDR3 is TGCAGCGTCCCAAGTGGACAGGGGGCGCTGAATGAGCAGTTCTTC.